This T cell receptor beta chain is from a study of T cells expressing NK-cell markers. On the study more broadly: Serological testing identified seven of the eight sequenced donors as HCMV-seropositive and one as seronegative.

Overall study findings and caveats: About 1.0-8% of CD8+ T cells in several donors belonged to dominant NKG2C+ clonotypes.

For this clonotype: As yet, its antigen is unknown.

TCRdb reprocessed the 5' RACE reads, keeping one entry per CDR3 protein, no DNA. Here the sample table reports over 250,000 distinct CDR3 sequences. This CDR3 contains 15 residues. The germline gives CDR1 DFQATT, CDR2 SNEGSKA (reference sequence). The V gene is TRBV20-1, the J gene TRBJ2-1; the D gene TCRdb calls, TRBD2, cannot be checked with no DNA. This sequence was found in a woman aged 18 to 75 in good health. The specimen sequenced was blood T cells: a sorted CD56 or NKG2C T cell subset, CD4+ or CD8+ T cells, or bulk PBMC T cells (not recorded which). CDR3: CSAPTAGFHNNEQFF.